Below, 13 T cell receptor beta chains from the same sample are listed, as sequenced in a study of chemoradiotherapy in HPV16-positive cancers. The protocol was immunoSEQ multiplex PCR, while the TCRdb copy is restricted to in-frame clones and leaves out a portion. This table has approximately 2,100 clones, approximately 83% appearing once. The sequencing here drew on tumor tissue, taken from a patient who underwent chemoradiotherapy. Receptors were obtained from a human donor with HPV-associated anogenital cancer.

The chain is built from TRBV6-1 and TRBJ1-1; D not certain. Germline V CDR1 and CDR2: MNHNS, SASEGT. Between the trimmed V and J ends, which lost 1 base and 3 bases, there was a span of 6 bases. The CDR3 contains 13 residues. The CDR3 sequence: CASSEDRDTEAFF. Written as DNA, the CDR3 is TGTGCCAGCAGTGAAGATCGGGACACTGAAGCTTTCTTT.

The rearrangement joins TRBV7-6 to TRBJ2-5; D ambiguous. The CDR3 is 14 residues long. V lost 2 bases and J 5 bases, leaving 12 bases between the germline ends. Germline CDR1 reads SGHVS; CDR2 reads FNYEAQ. CDR3 sequence reads: CASSLISPPETQYF. As DNA, the CDR3 is TGTGCCAGCAGCTTAATTAGCCCTCCGGAGACCCAGTACTTC.

The chain joins TRBV5-6 to TRBJ2-1, with TRBD2 matching over 9 bases. The CDR3 runs 15 residues. The junction had 4 bases not matched to a gene; V was cut back by 1 base and J by 5 bases. Germline V gene data show CDR1 as SGHDT and CDR2 as YYEEEE. The CDR3 sequence: CASSLPSGVNNEQFF. The CDR3 DNA follows: TGTGCCAGCAGCTTGCCTAGCGGGGTGAACAATGAGCAGTTCTTC.

As concerns this clone: In this CDR3 the conserved last residue, phenylalanine or tryptophan, is missing, so a read error is likely. The DNA is left out, because the CDR3 cannot be placed on it with certainty; the CDR3 is given as TCRdb lists it. The rearrangement joins TRBV7-9 to TRBJ1-2; the table's D call, TRBD1, has no DNA check behind it. Germline V gene sequence: CDR1 SEHNR, CDR2 FQNEAQ (reference sequence). The CDR3 numbers 10 amino acids, ends counted. CDR3 in amino acids: CASSSKMDSP.

This clone was seen only once. The chain combines TRBV5-4 with TRBJ2-5, with D unclear. The germline V and J ends were trimmed by 0 bases and 1 base, with 7 bases remaining between them. Germline V lookup: CDR1 SGHNT, CDR2 YYREEE (reference sequence). This CDR3 is 14 amino acids long. This CDR3 is CASSLVASQETQYF. For the CDR3, the DNA is TGTGCCAGCAGCTTGGTTGCCAGCCAAGAGACCCAGTACTTC.

Written as DNA, the CDR3 is TGCAGCGTTAGAAGGAGAGTTAGGGGGGATTGGGCCAAAAACATTCAGTACTTC. Its translation is CSVRRRVRGDWAKNIQYF. This chain links TRBV29-1 with TRBJ2-4; D could derive from TRBD1 or TRBD2 (6 bases each). Germline CDR1 SQVTM, CDR2 ANQGSEA. The V gene lost 5 bases and the J gene lost 1 base, with 24 bases spanning the gap. This CDR3 spans 18 amino acids.

The chain combines TRBV5-1 with TRBJ2-3; 7 bases align to TRBD2. Germline-derived CDR1 and CDR2 are SGHRS and YFSETQ. The V gene end was trimmed by 4 bases and the J gene end by 2 bases; junction bases not matched to a gene: 4. The CDR3 covers 14 residues. The CDR3 region is CASSPGLFTDTQYF. CDR3 coding DNA: TGCGCCAGCAGCCCGGGACTATTCACAGATACGCAGTATTTT.

This clone occurred once. The V call is TRBV11-2, the J call TRBJ2-7; D is uncertain. CDR1 is SGHAT, CDR2 FQNNGV, per germline. This CDR3 has 12 amino acids. Trimming left V 5 bases short and J 2 bases short, with 7 bases between. Written as DNA, the CDR3 is TGTGCCAGCAGCCCCACCACCTACGAGCAGTACTTC. Translation: CASSPTTYEQYF.

The J gene is TRBJ2-1, the V gene TRBV18; 7 nucleotides agree with TRBD2. The V gene end was trimmed by 2 bases and the J gene end by 7 bases; junction bases not matched to a gene: 5. Germline V gene lookup returns CDR1 KGHSH and CDR2 LQKENI. The CDR3 is 14 amino acids. The CDR3 is CASSPSSGANEQFF. CDR3 nucleotide sequence: TGTGCCAGCTCACCATCTAGCGGAGCAAATGAGCAGTTCTTC.

The V call is TRBV4-2, the J call TRBJ2-3; 8 bases match TRBD2. With 8 bases clipped from V and 4 bases from J, the junction kept 14 bases outside the gene matches. Per the germline V gene, CDR1 is LGHNA and CDR2 is YNFKEQ. The CDR3 extends over 16 amino acids. CDR3 amino acids: CASQRNSGEVADTQYF. CDR3 sequence (DNA): TGTGCCAGCCAAAGGAATAGCGGGGAGGTGGCAGATACGCAGTATTTT.

V is TRBV14 and J is TRBJ1-1; D gene unclear. The CDR3 loop spans 11 amino acids. The ends were cut back, 5 bases at V and 4 bases at J, with 5 bases in the middle. CDR1 is SGHDN and CDR2 is FVKESK in the germline V gene. CDR3 loop: CASSISTEAFF. Written as DNA, the CDR3 is TGTGCCAGCAGCATCAGCACTGAAGCTTTCTTT.

This clone was seen only once. The chain carries TRBV7-9 and TRBJ2-5, with TRBD1 matching over 9 bases. CDR1 SEHNR and CDR2 FQNEAQ come from the germline V gene (reference sequence). V trimming: 1 base; J trimming: 5 bases; junction bases outside the gene matches: 2. The CDR3 runs to 14 residues. CDR3: CASSLVTGGETQYF. In DNA form, the CDR3 reads TGTGCCAGCAGCTTAGTGACAGGGGGGGAGACCCAGTACTTC.

The J gene is TRBJ2-6, the V gene TRBV5-6; D call uncertain. This CDR3 region has 15 residues. The V end lost 6 bases, the J end lost 1 base, and 11 bases lay between the germline ends. Germline V gene data show CDR1 as SGHDT and CDR2 as YYEEEE. CDR3 DNA sequence: TGTGCCAGCACCTCAAGTGGTTCTGGGGCCAACGTCCTGACTTTC. Residues: CASTSSGSGANVLTF.